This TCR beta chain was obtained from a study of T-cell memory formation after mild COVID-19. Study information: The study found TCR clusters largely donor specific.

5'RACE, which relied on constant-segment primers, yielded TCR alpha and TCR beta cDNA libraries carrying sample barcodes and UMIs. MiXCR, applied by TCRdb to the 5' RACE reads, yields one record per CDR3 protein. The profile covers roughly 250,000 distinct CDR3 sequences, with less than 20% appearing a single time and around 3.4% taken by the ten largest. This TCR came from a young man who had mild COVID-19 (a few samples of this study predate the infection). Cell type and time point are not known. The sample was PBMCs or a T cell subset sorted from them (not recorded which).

Here the CDR3 DNA reads TGTGCCAGCAGCTCCGGACAGGGCCAGGGGCCCCAGCATTTT. Translation: CASSSGQGQGPQHF. This chain connects TRBV7-2 to TRBJ1-5; 8 bases agree with TRBD1. Per the germline V gene, CDR1 is SGHTA and CDR2 is FQGNSA. This CDR3 has 14 amino acids. V lost 4 bases and J lost 9; bases outside the gene matches: 8.